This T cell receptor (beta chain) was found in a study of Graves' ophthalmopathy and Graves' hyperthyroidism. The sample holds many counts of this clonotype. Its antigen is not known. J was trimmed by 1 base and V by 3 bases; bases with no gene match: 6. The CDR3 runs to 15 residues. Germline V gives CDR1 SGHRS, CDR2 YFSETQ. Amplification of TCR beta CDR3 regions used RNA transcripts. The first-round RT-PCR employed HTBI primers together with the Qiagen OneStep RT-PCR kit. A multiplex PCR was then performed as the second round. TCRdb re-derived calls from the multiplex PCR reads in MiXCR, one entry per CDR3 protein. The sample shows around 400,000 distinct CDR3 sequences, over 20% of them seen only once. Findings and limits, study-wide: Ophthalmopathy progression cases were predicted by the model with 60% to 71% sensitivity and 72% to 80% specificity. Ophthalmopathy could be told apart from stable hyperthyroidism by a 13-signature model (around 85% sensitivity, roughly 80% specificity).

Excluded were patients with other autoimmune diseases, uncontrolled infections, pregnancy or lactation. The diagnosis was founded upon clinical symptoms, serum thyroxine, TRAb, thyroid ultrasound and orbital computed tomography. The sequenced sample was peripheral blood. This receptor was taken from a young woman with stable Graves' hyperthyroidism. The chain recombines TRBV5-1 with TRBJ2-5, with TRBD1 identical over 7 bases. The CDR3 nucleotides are TGCGCCAGCAGCTACCAACAGGGGATCCAAGAGACCCAGTACTTC. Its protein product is CASSYQQGIQETQYF.